The sequence of this TCR beta chain was determined in a study of T cells in Graves' hyperthyroidism and ophthalmopathy. General study points: Ophthalmopathy and stable hyperthyroidism were separated by a 13 V-J model.

The hyperthyroidism patients had all been newly diagnosed, and their disease duration was under 2 months. Their ages ranged from 18 to 65 years. CDR1 DFQATT and CDR2 SNEGSKA come from the germline V gene (reference sequence). This CDR3 has 13 residues. V was shortened by 4 bases and J by 10 bases, with 14 bases between the two germline ends. To note about this clonotype: Its antigen is unidentified.

Amplified TCR beta CDR3 regions derived from RNA transcripts. In the first-round RT-PCR of the TCR CDR3, the HTBI primer set was used. TCRdb processed the multiplex PCR reads anew with MiXCR; each CDR3 protein has one entry. Counted here are a few hundred thousand distinct CDR3 sequences, about 45% occurring once; the ten biggest clones make up around 7.7%. The rearrangement joins TRBV20-1 to TRBJ1-6, with a possible D match to TRBD1 (5 bases). Sequencing was done on a sample of peripheral blood or thyroid tissue (not recorded which). This clonotype was sampled from a woman younger than 30 with Graves' hyperthyroidism. CDR3 amino acids: CSAIWTFWSPLHF. CDR3 DNA: TGCAGTGCTATATGGACATTTTGGTCACCCCTCCACTTT.